This T cell receptor (beta chain) was documented in a study of technical replicates of blood from several donors. TCRdb keeps only in-frame clones here, not all; method: immunoSEQ multiplex PCR. Here the sample spans 66,000 or so clones, roughly 88% being singletons. This CDR3 contains 14 residues. V lost 5 bases and J 4 bases, leaving 14 bases between the germline ends. Germline V CDR1 and CDR2: LNHDA, SQIVND (reference sequence). The sample holds one count of this clone. The V call is TRBV19, the J call TRBJ1-2; tentative D call: TRBD1 (6 bases). This TCR derives from a human donor in good health. Some clones in this sample may be carry-over from other donors' samples. Sequences were obtained from PBMCs. CDR3 amino acids: CASSARGRGYGYTF. The CDR3 region has the DNA TGTGCCAGTAGTGCCCGGGGCAGGGGCTATGGCTACACCTTC.